This T cell receptor beta chain is from a study of PD-1 blockade in classical Hodgkin lymphoma. The time point denotes: cycle 4 day 1 (C4D1), after 5 to 7 weeks of nivolumab. Patients all relapsed after autologous stem cell transplantation, and there was variation in brentuximab vedotin exposure. Libraries were prepared by immunoSEQ multiplex PCR; TCRdb keeps only in-frame clonotypes and omits some of them. The repertoire includes about 50,000 clones, around 76% of them detected once, and around 12% sits in the top ten. Trimming removed 0 bases from V and 9 bases from J; junction bases left unmatched: 15. Germline CDR1 reads LGHNA; CDR2 reads YSLEER. This CDR3 is 19 amino acids long.

The source of this sequence is a human donor with classical Hodgkin lymphoma. The rearrangement joins TRBV4-3 to TRBJ2-1; TRBD2 matches 12 bases. Sequences were derived from peripheral blood mononuclear cells (PBMCs), sampled before the fourth cycle of nivolumab. DNA of the CDR3: TGCGCCAGCAGCCAAGAAGGGGGGACTAGCGGGTATTTCTTGAGTGAGCAGTTCTTC. It is translated as CASSQEGGTSGYFLSEQFF.